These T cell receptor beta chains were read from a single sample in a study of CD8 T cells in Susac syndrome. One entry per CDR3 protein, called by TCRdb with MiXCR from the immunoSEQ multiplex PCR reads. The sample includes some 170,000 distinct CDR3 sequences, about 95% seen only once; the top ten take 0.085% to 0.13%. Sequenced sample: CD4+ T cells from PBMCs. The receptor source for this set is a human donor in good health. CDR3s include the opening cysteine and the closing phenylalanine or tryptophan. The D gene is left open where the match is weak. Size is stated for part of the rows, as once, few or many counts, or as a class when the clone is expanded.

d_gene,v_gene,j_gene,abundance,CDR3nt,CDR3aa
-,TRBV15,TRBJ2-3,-,TGTGCCACCAGCCCAAGACAAACATTCACAGATACGCAGTATTTT,CATSPRQTFTDTQYF
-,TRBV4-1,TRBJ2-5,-,TGCGCCAGCAGCCAAGACAGGGGATTTGCGGAGACCCAGTACTTC,CASSQDRGFAETQYF
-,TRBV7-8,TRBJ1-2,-,TGTGCCAGCAGCTTAGCGGGGGCTAATGGCTACACCTTC,CASSLAGANGYTF
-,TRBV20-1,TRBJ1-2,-,TGCAGTGCTGCCGATAACTATGGCTACACCTTC,CSAADNYGYTF
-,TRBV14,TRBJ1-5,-,TGTGCCAGCAGCCAAGGCTCGTCCGGTCAGCCCCAGCATTTT,CASSQGSSGQPQHF
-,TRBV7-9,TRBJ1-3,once,TGTGCCAGCATCCTAACGGGCGGTGGAAACACCATATATTTT,CASILTGGGNTIYF
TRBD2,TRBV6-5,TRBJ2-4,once,TGTGCCAGCAGCCGGGCGGGAGATAACATTCAGTACTTC,CASSRAGDNIQYF
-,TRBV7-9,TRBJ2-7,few,TGTGCCAGCAGCGAACACTACGAGCAGTACTTC,CASSEHYEQYF
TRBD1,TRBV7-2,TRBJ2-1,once,TGTGCCAGCAGCTTAGGGTGGACAGGGTTCAATGAGCAGTTCTTC,CASSLGWTGFNEQFF
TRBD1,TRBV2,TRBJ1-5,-,TGTGCCAGCAGCGACGGGACAGGCCAGGGGCCCCAGCATTTT,CASSDGTGQGPQHF
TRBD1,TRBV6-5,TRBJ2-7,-,TGTGCCAGCAGCCGGATTACAGGGGAAGCCTACGAGCAGTACTTC,CASSRITGEAYEQYF
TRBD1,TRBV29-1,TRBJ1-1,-,TGCAGCGTTGAAGCTAATTTTCCTTGGACAGGGAAAATGAACACTGAAGCTTTCTTT,CSVEANFPWTGKMNTEAFF
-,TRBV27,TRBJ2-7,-,TGTGCCAGCAGTTTAGACGGCCTACCCCCCTACGAGCAGTACTTC,CASSLDGLPPYEQYF
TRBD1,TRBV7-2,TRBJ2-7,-,TGTGCCAGCAGCCGGACAGGGGTGAGCTACGAGCAGTACTTC,CASSRTGVSYEQYF
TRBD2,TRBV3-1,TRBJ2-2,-,TGTGCCAGCAGCCAAGCGGGACTAACGAACACCGGGGAGCTGTTTTTT,CASSQAGLTNTGELFF
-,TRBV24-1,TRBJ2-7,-,TGTGCCACCAGTCGGGACTACGAGCAGTACTTC,CATSRDYEQYF
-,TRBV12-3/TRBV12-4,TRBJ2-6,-,TGTGCCAGCAGCCCCCTAGGGAGCTCTGGGGCCAACGTCCTGACTTTC,CASSPLGSSGANVLTF
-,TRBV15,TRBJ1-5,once,TGTGCCACCAGCAGAGTTTCCTTGGGCAATCAGCCCCAGCATTTT,CATSRVSLGNQPQHF
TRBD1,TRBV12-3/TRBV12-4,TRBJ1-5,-,TGTGCCAGCAGACCGGGACAGGTCCCCAATCAGCCCCAGCATTTT,CASRPGQVPNQPQHF
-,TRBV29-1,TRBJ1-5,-,TGCAGCGTTCAGGACAATATTGATCAGCCCCAGCATTTT,CSVQDNIDQPQHF
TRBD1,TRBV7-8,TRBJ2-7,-,TGTGCCAGCAGGGCCGGGACAGGGACCTACGAGCAGTACTTC,CASRAGTGTYEQYF
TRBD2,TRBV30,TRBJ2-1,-,TGTGCCTGGAGGAGGCTAGCGGGAGGTTACAATGAGCAGTTCTTC,CAWRRLAGGYNEQFF
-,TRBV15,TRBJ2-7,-,TGTGCCACCAGCAGAGATCGGCGTGGTGGTAGCGAGCAGTACTTC,CATSRDRRGGSEQYF
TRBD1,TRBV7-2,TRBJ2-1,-,TGTGCCAGCAGCTTAGCGCGGACAGGTGGATACAATGAGCAGTTCTTC,CASSLARTGGYNEQFF
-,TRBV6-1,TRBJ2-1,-,TGTGCCAGCATCCGGGGGCAGGGAATGATCAATGAGCAGTTCTTC,CASIRGQGMINEQFF
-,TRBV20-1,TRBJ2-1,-,TGCAGTGCTCAGATTGGGGGCGGCGATGAGCAGTTCTTC,CSAQIGGGDEQFF
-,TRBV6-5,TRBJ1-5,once,TGTGCCAGCAGTCTTACAGGGAATCAGCCCCAGCATTTT,CASSLTGNQPQHF
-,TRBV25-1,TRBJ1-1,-,TGTGCCAGCAGTGAATTAGGCACTGAAGCTTTCTTT,CASSELGTEAFF
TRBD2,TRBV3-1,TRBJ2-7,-,TGTGCCAGCAGCAAGGTATCGGGAGGGTCCTACGAGCAGTACTTC,CASSKVSGGSYEQYF
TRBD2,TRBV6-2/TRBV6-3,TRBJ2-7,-,TGTGCCAGCAGACCATCCCTGATGCGGGAGCGGGTGACCTACGAGCAGTACTTC,CASRPSLMRERVTYEQYF
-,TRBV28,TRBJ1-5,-,TGTGCCAGCAGTTTGAGGGAAAATCAGCCCCAGCATTTT,CASSLRENQPQHF
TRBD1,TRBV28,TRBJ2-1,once,TGTGCCAGCAGTTTGAGGGACAGAAGGCATGAGCAGTTCTTC,CASSLRDRRHEQFF
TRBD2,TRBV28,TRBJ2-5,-,TGTGCCAGCAGGGGAGGGAGTGTTCGGAAAGAGACCCAGTACTTC,CASRGGSVRKETQYF
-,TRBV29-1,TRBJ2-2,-,TGCAGCGTTGCGGGGGGCCTCACCGGGGAGCTGTTTTTT,CSVAGGLTGELFF
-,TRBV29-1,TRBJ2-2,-,TGCAGCGTTGACAGGCGAAACACCGGGGAGCTGTTTTTT,CSVDRRNTGELFF
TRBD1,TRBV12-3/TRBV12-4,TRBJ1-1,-,TGTGCCAGCACGGGGACAGGGCGGAACACTGAAGCTTTCTTT,CASTGTGRNTEAFF
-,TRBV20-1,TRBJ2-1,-,TGCAGTGCGCCACAGCGATACAATGAGCAGTTCTTC,CSAPQRYNEQFF
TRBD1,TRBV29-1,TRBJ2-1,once,TGCAGCGTTGTGAGGACAGGGAGTGGGTATGAGCAGTTCTTC,CSVVRTGSGYEQFF
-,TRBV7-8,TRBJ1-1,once,TGTGCCAGCAGCTCGGACCGAATGAACACTGAAGCTTTCTTT,CASSSDRMNTEAFF
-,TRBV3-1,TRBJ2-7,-,TGTGCCAGCAGCCACTCGGGGAGCGAGCAGTACTTC,CASSHSGSEQYF
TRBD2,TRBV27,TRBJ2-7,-,TGTGCCAGCAGTTTGGGTAGCGGGAGCTACGAGCAGTACTTC,CASSLGSGSYEQYF
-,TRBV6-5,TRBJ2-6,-,TGTGCCAGCATGGGGAGGTTTGGGGCCAACGTCCTGACTTTC,CASMGRFGANVLTF
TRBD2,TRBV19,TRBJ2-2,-,TGTGCCACCTCGGGACTAGTGGACACCGGGGAGCTGCTTTTT,CATSGLVDTGELLF
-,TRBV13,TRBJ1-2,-,TGTGCCAGCAGCGAAACCCCCCGGGGGGCGATTGGCTACACCTTC,CASSETPRGAIGYTF
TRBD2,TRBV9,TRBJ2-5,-,TGTGCCAGCAGCGCCGAACTAGCGGGAGTGAAGACCCAGTACTTC,CASSAELAGVKTQYF
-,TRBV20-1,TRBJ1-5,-,TGCAGTGCTAGAAGGGCGGGGAATCAGCCCCAGCATTTT,CSARRAGNQPQHF
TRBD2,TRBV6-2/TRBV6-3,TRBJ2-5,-,TGTGCCAGCAGTTATGAAGCGGGAGGCCCCCTGAAGACCCAGTACTTC,CASSYEAGGPLKTQYF
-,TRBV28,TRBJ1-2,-,TGTGCCAGCAGTTCCTTTCTAGGCTACACCTTC,CASSSFLGYTF
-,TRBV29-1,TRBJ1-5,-,TGCAGCGCGGGGGACTTAGATCAGCCCCAGCATTTT,CSAGDLDQPQHF
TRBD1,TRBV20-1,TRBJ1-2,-,TGCAGTGCAGAATCGGGACAGACCTCAGATGGCTACACCTTC,CSAESGQTSDGYTF
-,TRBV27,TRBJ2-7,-,TGTGCCAGCAGTTTATCGACAGCCAAGAGCTCCTACGAGCAGTACTTC,CASSLSTAKSSYEQYF
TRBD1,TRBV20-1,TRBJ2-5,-,TGCAGTGCTAGAAGTATGACAGGGTACCAAGAGACCCAGTACTTC,CSARSMTGYQETQYF
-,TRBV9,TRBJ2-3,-,TGTGCCAGCAGCGGAGGTGCCTTCTCCACAGATACGCAGTATTTT,CASSGGAFSTDTQYF